This T cell receptor (beta chain) was profiled in a study of Ad26.COV2.S vaccination and SARS-CoV-2 variants (dated by TCRdb to the early 2020s). With respect to the entire study: Vaccine-arm donors were drawn from COV1001, a multicentre, randomized, double-blind, placebo-controlled phase I-IIa trial of Ad26.COV2.S in healthy adults. Ad26.COV2.S was administered intramuscularly at 5 x 10^10 or 1 x 10^11 viral particles, either as a single shot or as two shots given 56 days apart. Sequencing of the TCRbeta repertoire served to evaluate the specificity and breadth of SARS-CoV-2-reactive T cell receptors following Ad26.COV2.S vaccination. The TCR-sequenced set comprised approximately 30 samples: some 19 Ad26.COV2.S vaccine recipients, 5 placebo recipients and 8 SARS-CoV-2 convalescent individuals. Trial participants were randomized into five groups of five, in which low-dose or high-dose Ad26.COV2.S was given once or twice, or placebo was given on both occasions. Investigators did not know the trial group allocation while performing experiments and assessing outcomes. Paper-wide results and their limitations: Vaccine and placebo recipients had comparable non-spike TCR breadth, which fits with the vaccine containing only spike. Spike-specific TCR breadth was higher in Ad26.COV2.S recipients than in placebo recipients (P = 0.0014). After vaccination, spike-specific CD8+ and CD4+ T cell responses were reported to show substantial breadth. The authors noted that the TCR breadth and depth analyses may have underestimated total T cell responses. The study was not powered to compare responses between vaccine doses or regimens.

Points on this clone: Its antigen remains unidentified. Nothing much larger sits one base from this clone, and base qualities are not available.

CDR1 LNHNV and CDR2 YYDKDF are derived from the germline V gene (reference sequence). The trim is 0 bases for V and 3 bases for J, with a gap of 14 bases between the germline ends. The CDR3 numbers 17 residues from cysteine through phenylalanine. Here the CDR3 DNA is all that survives: 51 bases in frame from base 1. The immunoSEQ Assay was the method used to sequence TCRbeta CDR3 regions. After extraction, genomic DNA underwent amplification by bias-controlled multiplex PCR, followed by high-throughput sequencing. Concerning the study's data processing: To quantify the absolute abundance of every unique TCRbeta CDR3 region, sequences were collapsed and filtered. T cell fraction was estimated by normalizing TCRbeta template counts to usable DNA, which was measured by amplifying reference genes present in all nucleated cells. Repertoire TCRs were annotated as SARS-CoV-2-specific by exact matching of V gene, CDR3 amino acid sequence and J gene to a known reactive TCR set. The reference SARS-CoV-2 TCR set was derived from MIRA and filtered for enrichment in COVID-19-positive ImmuneCODE repertoires, a step that removed public or cross-reactive TCRs. Using the MIRA antigens, annotated TCRs were further analysed by specific ORF or by position within an ORF. Breadth was defined as the number of annotated unique rearrangements divided by the total number of unique productive rearrangements, and depth was defined as the summed frequency of the annotated unique rearrangements. Group comparisons of TCR breadth used two-sided Wilcoxon rank-sum tests. What TCRdb holds here is the immuneACCESS table cut down to in-frame rearrangements. Part of the clones is not present; checked against another copy, under half of the missing clones reflect an unresolved V gene, and the others are unexplained. That table furnishes V, J and clone size, whereas the DNA furnished D and trimming. The sample contains about 350,000 clones, approximately 81% of them found a single time. The top ten clonotypes cover approximately 3.5% of the sample.

The intended sense of this specimen's treatment or condition label: around 19 received Ad26.COV2.S at low or high dose, single or two shots; roughly 5 received placebo; per-sample allocation not given. For vaccine and placebo recipients, the sequenced repertoires came from samples collected on day 63 after the first injection. In Cohort 1b, more than 20 adults aged 18-55 years were enrolled at a single site in Boston, USA, between 29 July and 7 August 2020. Ad26.COV2.S was a replication-incompetent adenovirus type 26 vector expressing a prefusion-stabilized SARS-CoV-2 spike protein from the original Wuhan strain.

This receptor was obtained from a person aged 18 to 65 who received the Ad26.COV2.S COVID-19 vaccine or a placebo. The sample in question was peripheral blood, obtained in a trial of Ad26.COV2.S vaccine versus placebo. This chain is built from TRBV15 and TRBJ2-2; D gene: possibly TRBD2, on 6 matching bases. For the CDR3, the sequence is CATSRDLTREDTGELFF. The DNA sequence is TGTGCCACCAGCAGAGATCTTACCAGGGAGGACACCGGGGAGCTGTTTTTT.